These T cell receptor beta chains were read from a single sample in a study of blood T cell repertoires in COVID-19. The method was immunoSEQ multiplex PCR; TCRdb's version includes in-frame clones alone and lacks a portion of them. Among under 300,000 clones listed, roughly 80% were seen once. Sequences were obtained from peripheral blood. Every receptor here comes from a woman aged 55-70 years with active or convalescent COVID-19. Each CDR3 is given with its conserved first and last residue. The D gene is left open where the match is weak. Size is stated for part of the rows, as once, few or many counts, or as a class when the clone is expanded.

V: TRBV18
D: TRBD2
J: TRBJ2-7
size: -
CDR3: CASSPTSGAGNSYEQYF
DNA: TGTGCCAGCTCACCGACTAGCGGGGCTGGGAACTCCTACGAGCAGTACTTC

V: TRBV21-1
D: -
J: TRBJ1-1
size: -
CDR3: CASSKLPGQGQPTNTEAFF
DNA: TGTGCCAGCAGCAAACTCCCGGGACAGGGGCAACCTACGAACACTGAAGCTTTCTTT

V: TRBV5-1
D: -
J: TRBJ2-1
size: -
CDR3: CASSFGHSSSYNEQFF
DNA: TGCGCCAGCAGCTTCGGACACTCGAGCTCCTACAATGAGCAGTTCTTC

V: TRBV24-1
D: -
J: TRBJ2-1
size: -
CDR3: CATSAVRVNEQFF
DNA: TGTGCCACCAGTGCGGTCAGGGTTAATGAGCAGTTCTTC

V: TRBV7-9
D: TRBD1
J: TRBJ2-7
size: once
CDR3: CASSHGTGGEQYF
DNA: TGTGCCAGCAGCCACGGGACAGGGGGAGAGCAGTACTTC

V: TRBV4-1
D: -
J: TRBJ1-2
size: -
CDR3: CASSQVGDGIDHYGYTF
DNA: TGCGCCAGCAGCCAAGTTGGCGACGGGATAGACCACTATGGCTACACCTTC

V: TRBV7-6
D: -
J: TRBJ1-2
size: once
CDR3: CASSLEAGVYGYTF
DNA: TGTGCCAGCAGCTTAGAGGCAGGGGTCTATGGCTACACCTTC

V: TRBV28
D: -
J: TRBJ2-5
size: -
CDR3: CASSREETQYF
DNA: TGTGCCAGCAGCAGGGAAGAGACCCAGTACTTC

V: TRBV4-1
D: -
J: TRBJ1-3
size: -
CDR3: CASSQPLLRDTSGNTIYF
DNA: TGCGCCAGCAGCCAACCACTCCTCCGGGACACCTCTGGAAACACCATATATTTT

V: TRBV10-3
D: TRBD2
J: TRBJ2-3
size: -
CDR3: CAISGLAGITDTQYF
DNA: TGTGCCATCAGTGGACTAGCGGGGATCACAGATACGCAGTATTTT

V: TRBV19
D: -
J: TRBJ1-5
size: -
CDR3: CASSSDRNQPQHF
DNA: TGTGCCAGTAGTAGCGACAGAAATCAGCCCCAGCATTTT

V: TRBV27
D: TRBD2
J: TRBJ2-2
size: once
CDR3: CASSFSGGTGELFF
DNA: TGTGCCAGCAGTTTTTCGGGAGGCACCGGGGAGCTGTTTTTT

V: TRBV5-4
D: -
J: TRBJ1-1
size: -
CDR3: CASSLEVVTKNTEAFF
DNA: TGTGCCAGCAGCTTGGAGGTGGTGACAAAGAACACTGAAGCTTTCTTT

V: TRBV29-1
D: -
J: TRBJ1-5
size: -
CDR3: CSVGGGDQPQHF
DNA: TGCAGCGTTGGGGGGGGAGATCAGCCCCAGCATTTT

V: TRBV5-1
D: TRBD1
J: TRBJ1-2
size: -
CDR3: CASSTRQGPNYGYTF
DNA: TGCGCCAGCAGCACCAGACAGGGGCCCAACTATGGCTACACCTTC

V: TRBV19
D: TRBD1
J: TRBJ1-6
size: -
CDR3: CASSRTGDISPLHF
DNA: TGTGCCAGTAGTAGGACAGGGGATATTTCACCCCTCCACTTT

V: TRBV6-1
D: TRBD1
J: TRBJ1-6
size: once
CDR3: CASSEDPDRATSPLHF
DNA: TGTGCCAGCAGTGAAGACCCGGACAGGGCGACTTCACCCCTCCACTTT

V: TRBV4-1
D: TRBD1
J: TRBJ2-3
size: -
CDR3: CASSQDRGQRSDTQYF
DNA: TGCGCCAGCAGCCAAGACAGGGGGCAACGGTCAGATACGCAGTATTTT

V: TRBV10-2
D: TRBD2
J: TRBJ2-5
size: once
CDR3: CATGLAGGRETQYF
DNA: TGCGCCACCGGACTAGCGGGGGGGAGGGAGACCCAGTACTTC

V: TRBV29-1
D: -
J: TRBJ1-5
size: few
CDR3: CSVQGWGNQPQHF
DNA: TGCAGCGTACAGGGCTGGGGCAATCAGCCCCAGCATTTT

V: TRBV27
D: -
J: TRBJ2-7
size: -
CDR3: CASSFAGQRTYEQYF
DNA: TGTGCCAGCAGTTTCGCCGGACAGAGAACCTACGAGCAGTACTTC

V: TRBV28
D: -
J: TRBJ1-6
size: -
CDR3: CASSLSGVSLYNSPLHF
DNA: TGTGCCAGCAGCTTATCAGGGGTATCCCTCTATAATTCACCCCTCCACTTT

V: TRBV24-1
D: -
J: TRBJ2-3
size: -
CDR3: CATRRGGTDTQYF
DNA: TGTGCCACCCGGCGGGGTGGCACAGATACGCAGTATTTT

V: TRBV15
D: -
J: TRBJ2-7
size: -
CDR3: CATSRGLSSSYEQYF
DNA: TGTGCCACCAGCAGAGGACTATCGAGCTCCTACGAGCAGTACTTC

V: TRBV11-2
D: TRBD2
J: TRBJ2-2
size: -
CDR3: CASSLDRLATGELFF
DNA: TGTGCCAGCAGCTTAGATAGACTAGCCACCGGGGAGCTGTTTTTT

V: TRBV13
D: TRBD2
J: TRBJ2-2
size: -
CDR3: CASTEDLAGPTGELFF
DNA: TGTGCCAGCACCGAGGACTTAGCGGGACCCACCGGGGAGCTGTTTTTT

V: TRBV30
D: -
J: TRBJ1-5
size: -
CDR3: CAWSFVNSNQPQHF
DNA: TGTGCCTGGAGTTTTGTAAATAGCAATCAGCCCCAGCATTTT

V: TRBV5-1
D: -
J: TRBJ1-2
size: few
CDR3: CASSLGTANYGYTF
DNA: TGCGCCAGCAGCTTGGGGACTGCTAACTATGGCTACACCTTC

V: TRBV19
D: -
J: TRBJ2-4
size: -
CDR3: CASSLKAPGGRAKNIQYF
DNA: TGTGCCAGTAGTTTAAAGGCTCCAGGAGGTAGGGCCAAAAACATTCAGTACTTC

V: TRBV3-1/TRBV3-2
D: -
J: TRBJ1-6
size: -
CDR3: CASSQGGGNSPLHF
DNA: TGTGCCAGCAGCCAGGGAGGCGGCAATTCACCCCTCCACTTT

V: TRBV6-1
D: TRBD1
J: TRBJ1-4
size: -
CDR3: CASSGRTGGREREKLFF
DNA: TGTGCCAGCAGTGGGAGGACAGGGGGCCGGGAGAGGGAAAAACTGTTTTTT

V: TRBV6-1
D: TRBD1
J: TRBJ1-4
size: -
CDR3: CASSEHHRGAEKLFF
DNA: TGTGCCAGCAGTGAACACCACAGGGGGGCTGAAAAACTGTTTTTT

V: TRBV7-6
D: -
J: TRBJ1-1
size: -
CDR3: CASSLGHRNTEAFF
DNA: TGTGCCAGCAGCCTAGGACACCGGAACACTGAAGCTTTCTTT

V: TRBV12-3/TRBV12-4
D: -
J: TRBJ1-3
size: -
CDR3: CASRFGEGNTIYF
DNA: TGTGCCAGCAGGTTCGGGGAGGGAAACACCATATATTTT

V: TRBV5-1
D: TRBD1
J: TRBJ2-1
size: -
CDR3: CASSLSGGGNEQFF
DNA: TGCGCCAGCAGCTTGTCAGGGGGCGGAAATGAGCAGTTCTTC

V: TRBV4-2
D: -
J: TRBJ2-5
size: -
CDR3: CASSQDLNQETQYF
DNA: TGTGCCAGCAGCCAAGACTTAAACCAAGAGACCCAGTACTTC

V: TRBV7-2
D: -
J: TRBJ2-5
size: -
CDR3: CASSLWQGQETQYF
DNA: TGTGCCAGCAGCTTGTGGCAGGGCCAAGAGACCCAGTACTTC

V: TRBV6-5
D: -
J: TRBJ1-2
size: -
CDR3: CASSYSGRGGGYTF
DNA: TGTGCCAGCAGTTACTCGGGGCGGGGAGGTGGCTACACCTTC

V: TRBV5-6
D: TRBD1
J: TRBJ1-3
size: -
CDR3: CASSSTGGPGNTIYF
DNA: TGTGCCAGCAGCTCGACAGGGGGCCCTGGAAACACCATATATTTT

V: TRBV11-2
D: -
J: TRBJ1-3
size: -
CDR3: CASSFGGSGNTIYF
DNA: TGTGCCAGCAGCTTTGGAGGCTCTGGAAACACCATATATTTT

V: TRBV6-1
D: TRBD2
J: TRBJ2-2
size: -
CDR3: CASSEPGEGTGELFF
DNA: TGTGCCAGCAGTGAACCGGGGGAGGGCACCGGGGAGCTGTTTTTT

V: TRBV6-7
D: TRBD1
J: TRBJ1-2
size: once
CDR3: CASSYICGGTEGYTF
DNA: TGTGCCAGCAGTTATATTTGTGGAGGGACAGAGGGCTACACCTTC

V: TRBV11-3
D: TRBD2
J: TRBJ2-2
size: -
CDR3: CASSLDGLAGVGNTGELFF
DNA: TGTGCCAGCAGCTTAGATGGGCTAGCGGGAGTGGGGAACACCGGGGAGCTGTTTTTT

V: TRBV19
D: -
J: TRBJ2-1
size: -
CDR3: CASATGRNEQFF
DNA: TGTGCCAGTGCGACAGGGAGGAATGAGCAGTTCTTC

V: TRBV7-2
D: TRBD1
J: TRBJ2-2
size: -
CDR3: CASSLTGQGANTGELFF
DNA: TGTGCCAGCAGCCTTACCGGACAGGGCGCGAACACCGGGGAGCTGTTTTTT

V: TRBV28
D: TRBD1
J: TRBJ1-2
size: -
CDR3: CASRPPGQQIYGYTF
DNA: TGTGCCAGCAGGCCTCCGGGACAGCAAATCTATGGCTACACCTTC

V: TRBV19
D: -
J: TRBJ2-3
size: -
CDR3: CASSEIGDTQYF
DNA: TGTGCCAGTAGTGAAATCGGGGATACGCAGTATTTT

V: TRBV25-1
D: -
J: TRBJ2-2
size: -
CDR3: CASSDPGRSTGELFF
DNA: TGTGCCAGCAGTGACCCGGGTCGAAGTACCGGGGAGCTGTTTTTT

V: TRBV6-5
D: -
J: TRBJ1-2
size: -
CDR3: CASSLQGPHGYTF
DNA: TGTGCCAGCAGTTTACAGGGACCCCATGGCTACACCTTC

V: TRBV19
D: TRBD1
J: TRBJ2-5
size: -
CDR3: CASRRRTGDQETQYF
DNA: TGTGCCAGTAGACGCCGGACAGGGGACCAAGAGACCCAGTACTTC

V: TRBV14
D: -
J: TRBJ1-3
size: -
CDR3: CASSQGFSSGNTIYF
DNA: TGTGCCAGCAGCCAAGGGTTTAGCTCTGGAAACACCATATATTTT

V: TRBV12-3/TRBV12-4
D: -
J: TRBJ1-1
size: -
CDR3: CASSLWLNTEAFF
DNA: TGTGCCAGCAGTTTGTGGCTGAACACTGAAGCTTTCTTT

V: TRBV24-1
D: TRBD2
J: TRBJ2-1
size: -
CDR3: CATSDTGLNEQFF
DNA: TGTGCCACCAGTGACACGGGACTAAATGAGCAGTTCTTC

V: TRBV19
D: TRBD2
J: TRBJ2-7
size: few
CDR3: CASSGGTSGSYEQYF
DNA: TGTGCCAGTAGTGGCGGGACTAGCGGGAGCTACGAGCAGTACTTC